This record covers a single TCR beta chain. The target antigen is unknown. Time point described: baseline pretreatment blood. Treatment of the sample: 15 Gy SBRT to primary tumor, nephrectomy 4 weeks later. Blood was sampled at baseline, 2 weeks and 4 weeks after SBRT. The patient's renal cell carcinoma had clear cell pathology. The data originate from a study of radiation and T cells in renal cell carcinoma. General study results and limits: From baseline, blood top tumor clonotypes peaked at 2 weeks post-radiation.

Method: immunoSEQ multiplex PCR; TCRdb's copy keeps in-frame clones and lacks some. The data show roughly 100,000 clones, 86% seen once. The TCR sequence derives from a man in his fifties or sixties with renal cell carcinoma. The sequencing used blood, collected from a patient whose treatment included radiotherapy and nephrectomy.

The CDR3 DNA follows: TGTGCCTGGAGTGTAGGCGGAATACAGAACATTCAGTACTTC. Translation gives CAWSVGGIQNIQYF. J is TRBJ2-4 and V is TRBV30; no firm D call. Per germline, CDR1 GTSNPN and CDR2 SVGIG (reference sequence). V was clipped by 0 bases and J by 7 bases, with 13 bases between them. This CDR3 is 14 amino acids long.